Each of the 28 T cell receptor beta chains below was sequenced from the same sample in a study of CD8+ T cells in alopecia areata (dated by TCRdb to the late 2010s). Taken with the paper, the label for time point translates to: 24 weeks on oral tofacitinib. The label giving this sample's treatment or condition can be read as: oral pan-JAK inhibitor, 5-10 mg twice daily. The library was made by the immunoSEQ multiplex PCR assay. RNA was extracted from all samples and reverse transcribed into cDNA, which served as template for TCR sequencing. TCRdb mirrors the immuneACCESS table, restricted to in-frame sequences. Some clones are absent from its copies; in checked studies, under half trace to an unresolved V gene, and the reason for the others is unknown. This sample has roughly 170,000 clones in its table, and roughly 50% of those were observed once. Of the sample, roughly an eighth falls within the top ten clones.

This material consisted of CD8+ T cells sorted from blood, taken at week 24, from a patient treated with tofacitinib. Every receptor here comes from a human donor with alopecia areata.

The table lists this clone with a few counts. The chain combines TRBV2 with TRBJ2-3, with a tentative D call TRBD2 (5 bases). CDR1 is SNHLY, CDR2 FYNNEI, per germline. V was clipped by 0 bases and J by 0 bases, with 10 bases between them. This CDR3 is built from 16 residues. The CDR3 protein is CASSEAWRASTDTQYF. Written as DNA, the CDR3 is TGTGCCAGCAGTGAAGCGTGGCGGGCTAGCACAGATACGCAGTATTTT.

This clone was counted between two and nine times. The chain is built from TRBV14 and TRBJ2-1; maybe TRBD1 (5 bases). The CDR3 contains 15 residues. Trimming shortened V by 6 bases and J by 5 bases, and 17 bases separated the two germline ends. The germline V gene encodes CDR1 SGHDN and CDR2 FVKESK. The CDR3 sequence: CASSLSWGSHNEQFF. DNA of the CDR3: TGTGCCAGCAGTCTTTCATGGGGCTCTCACAATGAGCAGTTCTTC. Filled out from reference TRBV14 and TRBJ2-1, the complete variable domain reads EAGVTQFPSHSVIEKGQTVTLRCDPISGHDNLYWYRRVMGKEIKFLLHFVKESKQDESGMPNNRFLAERTGGTYSTLKVQPAELEDSGVYFCASSLSWGSHNEQFFGPGTRLTVL.

The chain uses TRBV11-2 and TRBJ2-5; 12 nucleotides line up with TRBD2. Trimming removed 5 bases from V and 5 bases from J; junction bases left unmatched: 6. Germline V gives CDR1 SGHAT, CDR2 FQNNGV. The CDR3 has 15 residues. The CDR3 nucleotides read TGTGCCAGCAGCACCGTACTAGCGGGGGGTGAGACCCAGTACTTC. Protein: CASSTVLAGGETQYF.

The CDR3 here is CASRPFNRQETQYF. CDR3 nucleotide sequence: TGTGCCAGCAGGCCTTTCAACAGACAAGAGACCCAGTACTTC. This chain uses TRBV6-5 with TRBJ2-5; no clear D. The CDR3 length is 14 residues. Looked up from germline, CDR1 is MNHEY and CDR2 is SVGAGI. V dropped 6 bases and J dropped 2 bases, with 13 bases sitting between them.

The chain recombines TRBV27 with TRBJ2-1; 9 bases are shared with TRBD1. This CDR3 has 15 residues. The ends lost 5 bases at V and 6 bases at J; junction bases unmatched: 8. Germline V gives CDR1 MNHEY, CDR2 SMNVEV (reference sequence). The CDR3 DNA reads TGTGCCAGCAGTATAACCGGGACAGGGCTCAATGAGCAGTTCTTC. Protein product: CASSITGTGLNEQFF.

This clone was observed a few times. CDR3 in amino acids: CASSYSTSQGNGYTF. CDR3 DNA: TGTGCCAGCAGTTACTCGACGTCACAGGGTAATGGCTACACCTTC. This sequence joins TRBV6-5 and TRBJ1-2, with D maybe TRBD1 (6 bases). Per the germline V gene, CDR1 is MNHEY and CDR2 is SVGAGI. The ends were cut back, 0 bases at V and 6 bases at J, with 14 bases in the middle. There are 15 residues in the CDR3.

The chain couples TRBV29-1 to TRBJ2-7; D not certain. V lost 4 bases, J lost 6 bases, and 13 bases lay in between. This CDR3 contains 12 residues. CDR1 is SQVTM and CDR2 is ANQGSEA in the germline V gene. CDR3 protein: CSVGPGLGEQYF. CDR3 nucleotide sequence: TGCAGCGTTGGTCCCGGCCTGGGCGAGCAGTACTTC.

This clone was found a few times. The chain recombines TRBV29-1 with TRBJ1-3; unclear D gene. The V gene's germline CDR1 is SQVTM and CDR2 ANQGSEA. This CDR3 spans 12 amino acids. V lost 5 bases and J 0 bases, leaving 5 bases between the germline ends. CDR3: CSVRDSGNTIYF. Here the CDR3 DNA reads TGCAGCGTTCGGGACTCTGGAAACACCATATATTTT.

A few counts support this clone. V and J are TRBV19 and TRBJ2-1; 11 bases map to TRBD1. CDR3 length: 14 residues. The trim removed 9 bases at V and 0 bases at J, leaving 1 base unmatched. Germline lookup yields CDR1 LNHDA and CDR2 SQIVND (reference sequence). In DNA, the CDR3 is TGTGCCAGCGGGACAGGGGGCTCCTACAATGAGCAGTTCTTC. This translates into CASGTGGSYNEQFF.

In regard to this clone: Other nucleotide sequences from this sample produce the same CDR3. CDR3 DNA: TGCAGCGTGCGGGACAGGGATTACGAGCAGTACTTC. Translation: CSVRDRDYEQYF. The chain employs TRBV29-1 and TRBJ2-7; 9 nucleotides align to TRBD1. CDR3 size: 12 residues. J gave up 4 bases and V 6 bases, and 4 bases lay outside the gene matches. Germline-derived CDR1 and CDR2 are SQVTM and ANQGSEA.

The chain carries TRBV27 and TRBJ1-6; D unresolved. The CDR3 sequence is 13 residues long. CDR1 and CDR2 from the germline V gene are MNHEY and SMNVEV (reference sequence). V gave up 4 bases and J gave up 5 bases, with 6 bases separating them. CDR3 DNA sequence: TGTGCCAGCAGTTGGAGTAATAATTCACCCCTCCACTTT. Translating it yields CASSWSNNSPLHF.

This clone was observed a few times. J is TRBJ1-1 and V is TRBV2, with D hard to call. Germline values: CDR1 SNHLY, CDR2 FYNNEI. Trimming took 3 bases from V and 11 from J, leaving 10 bases between them. The length of the CDR3 is 11 residues. The CDR3 DNA reads as TGTGCCAGCAGTGACGGGAGTCCGGCTTTCTTT. Translating it yields CASSDGSPAFF.

CDR3: CASSPRQGNTEAFF. In nucleotides, the CDR3 is TGTGCCAGCTCACCCCGACAGGGGAACACTGAAGCTTTCTTT. The gene calls are TRBV18 and TRBJ1-1; TRBD1 agrees at 7 bases. Per germline, CDR1 KGHSH and CDR2 LQKENI. V gave up 3 bases and J gave up 1 base; unmatched junction bases: 2. CDR3 length: 14 residues.

The chain joins TRBV13 to TRBJ2-5, with TRBD1 identical over 8 bases. The V gene end was trimmed by 5 bases and the J gene end by 5 bases; junction bases not matched to a gene: 7. This CDR3 has 14 amino acids. The V gene's germline CDR1 is PRHDT and CDR2 FYEKMQ (reference sequence). The CDR3 spells CASSPPGGYETQYF. DNA of the CDR3: TGTGCCAGCAGCCCTCCAGGGGGCTATGAGACCCAGTACTTC. The full variable domain, rest sourced from reference TRBV13 and TRBJ2-5, is AAGVIQSPRHLIKEKRETATLKCYPIPRHDTVYWYQQGPGQDPQFLISFYEKMQSDKGSIPDRFSAQQFSDYHSELNMSSLELGDSALYFCASSPPGGYETQYFGPGTRLLVL.

This chain uses TRBV2 with TRBJ1-2; a possible D gene is TRBD1 (5 bases). Germline-derived CDR1 and CDR2 are SNHLY and FYNNEI. The CDR3 length is 15 residues. V was shortened by 6 bases and J by 0 bases, with 14 bases between the two germline ends. The CDR3 loop reads CASRQGTDTNYGYTF. DNA of the CDR3: TGTGCCAGCAGGCAGGGTACAGACACTAACTATGGCTACACCTTC.

This chain uses TRBV29-1 with TRBJ1-1; a possible D gene is TRBD1 (5 bases). In germline, CDR1 is SQVTM, CDR2 ANQGSEA. V dropped 4 bases and J dropped 5 bases, with 8 bases sitting between them. There are 11 residues in the CDR3. This chain's CDR3 is CSVGGGTEAFF. The CDR3 DNA follows: TGCAGCGTTGGGGGGGGGACTGAAGCTTTCTTT. The full variable domain, its missing parts supplied by reference TRBV29-1 and TRBJ1-1, is SAVISQKPSRDICQRGTSLTIQCQVDSQVTMMFWYRQQPGQSLTLIATANQGSEATYESGFVIDKFPISRPNLTFSTLTVSNMSPEDSSIYLCSVGGGTEAFFGQGTRLTVV.

V usage is TRBV29-1 and J usage is TRBJ2-1; 8 bases agree with TRBD1. V gave up 8 bases and J gave up 6 bases; unmatched junction bases: 6. There are 12 residues in the CDR3. Germline V lookup: CDR1 SQVTM, CDR2 ANQGSEA. CDR3 sequence (DNA): TGCAGCTTACTACAGGGGGGCAATGAGCAGTTCTTC. Protein product: CSLLQGGNEQFF.

The V call is TRBV13, the J call TRBJ2-3; maybe TRBD2 (5 bases). Trimming removed 3 bases at V and 6 bases at J, with 16 bases between. Germline CDR1 is PRHDT and CDR2 is FYEKMQ (reference sequence). The CDR3 is made up of 15 amino acids. The CDR3 loop is CASSFPADHADTQYF. For the CDR3, the DNA is TGTGCCAGCAGCTTTCCAGCGGACCACGCGGATACGCAGTATTTT.

The rearrangement uses TRBV5-6 and TRBJ2-2; 7 positions agree with TRBD1. The V segment lost 6 bases and the J segment 4 bases; nucleotides outside the gene matches: 6. This CDR3 contains 14 residues. Looked up from germline, CDR1 is SGHDT and CDR2 is YYEEEE. The CDR3 protein is CASTPTGTTGELFF. The CDR3 DNA reads TGTGCCAGCACTCCGACAGGGACCACCGGGGAGCTGTTTTTT. The whole variable domain, remainder taken from reference TRBV5-6 and TRBJ2-2, is DAGVTQSPTHLIKTRGQQVTLRCSPKSGHDTVSWYQQALGQGPQFIFQYYEEEERQRGNFPDRFSGHQFPNYSSELNVNALLLGDSALYLCASTPTGTTGELFFGEGSRLTVL.

V gene TRBV11-2 combines with J gene TRBJ2-3, with 10 bases matching TRBD2. In germline, CDR1 is SGHAT, CDR2 FQNNGV. The CDR3 length is 19 residues. The V segment lost 3 bases and the J segment 7 bases; nucleotides outside the gene matches: 19. CDR3 nucleotide sequence: TGTGCCAGCAGCTTCCTCCCCGTATTTACTAGCGGGGTGCCGAATACGCAGTATTTT. Its protein product is CASSFLPVFTSGVPNTQYF.

The chain is built from TRBV5-1 and TRBJ2-2; D may be TRBD1 (6 bases). Germline values: CDR1 SGHRS, CDR2 YFSETQ. The germline V and J ends were trimmed by 1 base and 4 bases, with 11 bases remaining between them. This CDR3 comprises 15 residues. CDR3 in DNA: TGCGCCAGCAGCTTGCGACAGGATAGCACCGGGGAGCTGTTTTTT. Protein product: CASSLRQDSTGELFF.

V and J are TRBV7-9 and TRBJ1-1, with 10 bases fitting TRBD1. V was clipped by 6 bases and J by 12 bases; unmatched bases: 7. The length of the CDR3 is 12 residues. Germline CDR1 SEHNR, CDR2 FQNEAQ (reference sequence). CDR3 coding DNA: TGTGCCAGCAGGCGGGACAGGGGAGAAACTTTCTTT. Amino acid sequence: CASRRDRGETFF. Based on the CDR3 plus reference TRBV7-9 and TRBJ1-1, the full variable domain is DTGVSQNPRHKITKRGQNVTFRCDPISEHNRLYWYRQTLGQGPEFLTYFQNEAQLEKSRLLSDRFSAERPKGSFSTLEIQRTEQGDSAMYLCASRRDRGETFFGQGTRLTVV.

The chain joins TRBV9 to TRBJ1-2; the D is unclear. V was trimmed by 3 bases and J by 6 bases, leaving 21 bases between them. The CDR3 has 16 amino acids. CDR1 is SGDLS and CDR2 is YYNGEE in the germline V gene. The CDR3 spells CASSAPRTLGDDGYTF. The CDR3 DNA sequence: TGTGCCAGCAGCGCACCGAGAACCCTTGGGGATGATGGCTACACCTTC.

The CDR3: CASSPRTSGGSNEQFF. In DNA form, the CDR3 reads TGTGCCAGCAGCCCCAGGACTAGCGGGGGGTCGAATGAGCAGTTCTTC. The chain recombines TRBV11-3 with TRBJ2-1, with 14 bases identical to TRBD2. The CDR3 covers 16 residues. V trimming: 5 bases; J trimming: 7 bases; junction bases outside the gene matches: 7. Per the germline V gene, CDR1 is SGHNT and CDR2 is YENEEA.

Of note for this clone: This sample also contains other DNA sequences that code for the same CDR3. The chain couples TRBV30 to TRBJ2-7; D ambiguous. Trimming left V 0 bases short and J 3 bases short, with 6 bases between. The CDR3 loop spans 12 amino acids. Germline V gene data show CDR1 as GTSNPN and CDR2 as SVGIG (reference sequence). CDR3 sequence: CAWSVLSYEQYF. CDR3 bases: TGTGCCTGGAGTGTATTAAGCTACGAGCAGTACTTC.

The rearrangement joins TRBV7-8 to TRBJ2-7; a weak D match, TRBD1 (6 bases). Germline V gives CDR1 SGHVS, CDR2 FQNEAQ. This CDR3 is built from 13 residues. The V gene lost 4 bases and the J gene lost 4 bases, with 11 bases spanning the gap. The CDR3 loop reads CASSSQGRYEQYF. The CDR3 DNA reads as TGTGCCAGCAGCTCACAGGGCCGGTACGAGCAGTACTTC.

The V gene is TRBV5-1, the J gene TRBJ2-1; D unclear. This CDR3 region has 18 residues. Trimming took 0 bases from V and 0 from J, leaving 16 bases between them. Germline lookup yields CDR1 SGHRS and CDR2 YFSETQ. For the CDR3, the DNA is TGCGCCAGCAGCTTGGCCTTTAGCAGGATCAGCTCCTACAATGAGCAGTTCTTC. Amino acids: CASSLAFSRISSYNEQFF. Together with reference TRBV5-1 and TRBJ2-1, the CDR3 gives the full variable domain: KAGVTQTPRYLIKTRGQQVTLSCSPISGHRSVSWYQQTPGQGLQFLFEYFSETQRNKGNFPGRFSGRQFSNSRSEMNVSTLELGDSALYLCASSLAFSRISSYNEQFFGPGTRLTVL.

This clone has more than one count but fewer than ten. The chain carries TRBV20-1 and TRBJ2-3; unclear D gene. Per the germline V gene, CDR1 is DFQATT and CDR2 is SNEGSKA (reference sequence). The V gene lost 5 bases and the J gene lost 6 bases, with 9 bases spanning the gap. This CDR3 has 11 amino acids. The CDR3: CSAFAYDTQYF. Written as DNA, the CDR3 is TGCAGTGCTTTTGCATACGATACGCAGTATTTT.